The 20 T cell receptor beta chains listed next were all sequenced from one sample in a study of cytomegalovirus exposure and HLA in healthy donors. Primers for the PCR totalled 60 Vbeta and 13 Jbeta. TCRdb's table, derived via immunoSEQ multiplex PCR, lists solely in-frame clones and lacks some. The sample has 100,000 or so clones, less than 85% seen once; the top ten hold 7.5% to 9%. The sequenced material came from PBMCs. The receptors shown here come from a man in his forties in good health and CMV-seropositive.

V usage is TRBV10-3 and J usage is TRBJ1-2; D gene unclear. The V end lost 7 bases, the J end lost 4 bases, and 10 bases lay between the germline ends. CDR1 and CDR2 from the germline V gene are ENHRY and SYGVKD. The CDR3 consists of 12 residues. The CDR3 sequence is CAIMRSGYGYTF. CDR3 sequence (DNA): TGTGCCATCATGCGGTCGGGCTATGGCTACACCTTC.

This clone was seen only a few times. CDR3 bases: TGTGCCAGCAGCCCTGCGGCGGGAGGAAGTTGGGACTATGGCTACACCTTC. Amino acids: CASSPAAGGSWDYGYTF. J is TRBJ1-2 and V is TRBV7-2, with unresolved D. Germline V lookup: CDR1 SGHTA, CDR2 FQGNSA. This CDR3 region has 17 residues. V was shortened by 5 bases and J by 3 bases, with 22 bases between the two germline ends.

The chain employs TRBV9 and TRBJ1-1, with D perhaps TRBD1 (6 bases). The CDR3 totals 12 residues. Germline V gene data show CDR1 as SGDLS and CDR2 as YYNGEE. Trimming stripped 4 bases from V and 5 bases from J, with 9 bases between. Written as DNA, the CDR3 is TGTGCCAGCAGCTCCGGACAGACTGAAGCTTTCTTT. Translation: CASSSGQTEAFF.

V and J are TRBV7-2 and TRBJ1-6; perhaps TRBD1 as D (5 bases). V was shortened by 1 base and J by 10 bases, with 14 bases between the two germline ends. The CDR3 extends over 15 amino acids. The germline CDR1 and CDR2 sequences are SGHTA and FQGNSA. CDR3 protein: CASSLGTGGVSPLHF. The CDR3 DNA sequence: TGTGCCAGCAGCTTAGGGACGGGGGGTGTCTCACCCCTCCACTTT.

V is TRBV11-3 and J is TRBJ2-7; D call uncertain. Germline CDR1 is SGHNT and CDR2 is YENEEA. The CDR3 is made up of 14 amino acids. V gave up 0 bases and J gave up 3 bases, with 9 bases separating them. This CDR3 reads CASSLEAEYYEQYF. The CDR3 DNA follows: TGTGCCAGCAGCTTAGAGGCGGAGTACTACGAGCAGTACTTC.

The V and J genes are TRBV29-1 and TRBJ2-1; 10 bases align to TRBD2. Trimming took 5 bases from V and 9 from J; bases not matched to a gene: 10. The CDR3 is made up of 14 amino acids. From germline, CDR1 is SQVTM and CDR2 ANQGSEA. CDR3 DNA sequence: TGCAGCGTTTCCAGCGGGAGGGCCGGGGGTGAGCAGTTCTTC. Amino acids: CSVSSGRAGGEQFF.

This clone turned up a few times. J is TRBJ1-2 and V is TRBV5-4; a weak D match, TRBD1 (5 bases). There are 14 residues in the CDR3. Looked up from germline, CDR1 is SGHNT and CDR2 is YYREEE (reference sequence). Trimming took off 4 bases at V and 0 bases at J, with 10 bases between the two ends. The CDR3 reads CASSQTASNYGYTF. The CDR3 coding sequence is TGTGCCAGCAGCCAGACAGCCTCTAACTATGGCTACACCTTC.

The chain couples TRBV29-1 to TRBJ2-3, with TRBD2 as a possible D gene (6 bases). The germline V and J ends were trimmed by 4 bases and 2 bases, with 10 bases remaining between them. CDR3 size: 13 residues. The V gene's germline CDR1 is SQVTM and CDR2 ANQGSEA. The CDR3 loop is CSVVGGATDTQYF. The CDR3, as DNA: TGCAGCGTTGTAGGAGGGGCCACAGATACGCAGTATTTT.

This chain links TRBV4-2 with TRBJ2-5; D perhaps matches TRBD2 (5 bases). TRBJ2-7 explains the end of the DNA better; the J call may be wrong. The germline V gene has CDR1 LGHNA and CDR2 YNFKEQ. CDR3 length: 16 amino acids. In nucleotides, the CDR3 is TGTGCCAGCAGCCCCGAGGGCGGGCCCTCGGTTTACGAGCAGTACTTC. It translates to CASSPEGGPSVYEQYF.

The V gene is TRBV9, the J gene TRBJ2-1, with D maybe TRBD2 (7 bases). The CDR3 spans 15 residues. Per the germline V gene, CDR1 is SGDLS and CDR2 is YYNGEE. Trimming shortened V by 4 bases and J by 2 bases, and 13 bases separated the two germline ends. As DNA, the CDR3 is TGTGCCAGCAGCCCCAGCGGGACACCCTACAATGAGCAGTTCTTC. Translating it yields CASSPSGTPYNEQFF.

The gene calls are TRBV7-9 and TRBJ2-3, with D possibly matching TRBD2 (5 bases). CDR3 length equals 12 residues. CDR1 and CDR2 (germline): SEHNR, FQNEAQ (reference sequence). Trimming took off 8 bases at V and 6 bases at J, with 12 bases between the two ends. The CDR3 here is CASAVRGDTQYF. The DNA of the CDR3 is TGTGCCAGCGCCGTCCGAGGGGATACGCAGTATTTT. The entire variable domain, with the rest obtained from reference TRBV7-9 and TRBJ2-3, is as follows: DTGVSQNPRHKITKRGQNVTFRCDPISEHNRLYWYRQTLGQGPEFLTYFQNEAQLEKSRLLSDRFSAERPKGSFSTLEIQRTEQGDSAMYLCASAVRGDTQYFGPGTRLTVL.

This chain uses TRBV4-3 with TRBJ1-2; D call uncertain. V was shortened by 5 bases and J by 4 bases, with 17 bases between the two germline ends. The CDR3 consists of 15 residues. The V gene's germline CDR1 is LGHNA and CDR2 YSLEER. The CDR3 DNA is TGCGCCAGCAGCGAGTCCCATCACTCAATCTATGGCTACACCTTC. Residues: CASSESHHSIYGYTF.

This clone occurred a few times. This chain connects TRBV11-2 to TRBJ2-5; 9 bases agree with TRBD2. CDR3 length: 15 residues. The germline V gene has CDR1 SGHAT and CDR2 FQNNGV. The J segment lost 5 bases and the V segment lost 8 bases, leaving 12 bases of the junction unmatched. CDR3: CASARSGRPQETQYF. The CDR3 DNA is TGTGCCAGCGCCAGGAGCGGGAGGCCCCAGGAGACCCAGTACTTC.

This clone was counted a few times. The CDR3 is CASSSGGWYGYTF. CDR3 DNA sequence: TGTGCCAGCAGTTCGGGGGGCTGGTATGGCTACACCTTC. V and J are TRBV28 and TRBJ1-2, with TRBD1 as a possible D gene (6 bases). Trimming shortened V by 4 bases and J by 5 bases, and 11 bases separated the two germline ends. Germline lookup yields CDR1 MDHEN and CDR2 SYDVKM. This CDR3 region has 13 residues.

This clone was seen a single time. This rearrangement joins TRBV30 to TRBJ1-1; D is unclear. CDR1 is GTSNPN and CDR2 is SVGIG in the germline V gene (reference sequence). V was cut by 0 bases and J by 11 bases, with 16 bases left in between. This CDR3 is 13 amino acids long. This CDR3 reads CAWSVVEGGKAFF. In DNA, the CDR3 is TGTGCCTGGAGTGTAGTAGAGGGCGGGAAGGCTTTCTTT. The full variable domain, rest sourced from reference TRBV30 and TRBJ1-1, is SQTIHQWPATLVQPVGSPLSLECTVEGTSNPNLYWYRQAAGRGLQLLFYSVGIGQISSEVPQNLSASRPQDRQFILSSKKLLLSDSGFYLCAWSVVEGGKAFFGQGTRLTVV.

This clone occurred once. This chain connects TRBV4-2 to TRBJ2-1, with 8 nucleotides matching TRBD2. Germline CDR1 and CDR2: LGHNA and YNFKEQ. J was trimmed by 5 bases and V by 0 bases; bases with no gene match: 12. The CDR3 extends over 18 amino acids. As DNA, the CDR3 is TGTGCCAGCAGCCAAGATTATAGAGGCGGGAGGTTCGACAATGAGCAGTTCTTC. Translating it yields CASSQDYRGGRFDNEQFF.

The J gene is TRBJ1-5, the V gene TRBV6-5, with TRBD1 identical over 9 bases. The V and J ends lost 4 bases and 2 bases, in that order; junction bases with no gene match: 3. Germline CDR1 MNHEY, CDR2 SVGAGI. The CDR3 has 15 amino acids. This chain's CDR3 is CASSSQGAGNQPQHF. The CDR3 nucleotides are TGTGCCAGCAGTTCACAGGGGGCTGGCAATCAGCCCCAGCATTTT.

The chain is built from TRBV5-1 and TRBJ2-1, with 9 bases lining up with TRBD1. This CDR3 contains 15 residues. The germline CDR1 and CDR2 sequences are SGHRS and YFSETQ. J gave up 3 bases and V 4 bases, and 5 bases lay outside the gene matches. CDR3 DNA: TGCGCCAGCAGCCAGGGGGACAGGGACTACAATGAGCAGTTCTTC. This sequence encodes CASSQGDRDYNEQFF. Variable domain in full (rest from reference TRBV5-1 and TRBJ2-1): KAGVTQTPRYLIKTRGQQVTLSCSPISGHRSVSWYQQTPGQGLQFLFEYFSETQRNKGNFPGRFSGRQFSNSRSEMNVSTLELGDSALYLCASSQGDRDYNEQFFGPGTRLTVL.

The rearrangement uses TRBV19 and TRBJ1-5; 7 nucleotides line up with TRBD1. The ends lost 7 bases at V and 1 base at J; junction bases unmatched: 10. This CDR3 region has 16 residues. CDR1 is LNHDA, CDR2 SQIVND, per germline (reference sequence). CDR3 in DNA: TGTGCCAGTACCCCTGGCAGGGGGGAGAGCAATCAGCCCCAGCATTTT. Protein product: CASTPGRGESNQPQHF.

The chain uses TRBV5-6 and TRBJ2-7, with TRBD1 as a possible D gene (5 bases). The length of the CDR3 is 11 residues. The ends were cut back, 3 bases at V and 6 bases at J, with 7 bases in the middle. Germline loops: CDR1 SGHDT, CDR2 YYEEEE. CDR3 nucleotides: TGTGCCAGCAGCTCCAGGGCCGAGCAGTACTTC. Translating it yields CASSSRAEQYF.